This entry lists 30 T cell receptor beta chains sequenced from one sample in a study of shared clonotypes between healthy human individuals. Sequencing was performed with immunoSEQ multiplex PCR; in TCRdb, only in-frame clones are kept and a portion is missing. This repertoire shows about 2.2 million clones, approximately 94% found once; its top ten account for more than 1.5%. CD45RO-negative, CCR7-positively selected cells formed the naive CD8 fraction, excluding terminally differentiated effector memory CD45RA+ cells. The specimen sequenced was naive CD8+ T cells from PBMCs. The receptor set was obtained from a man between 18 and 35 years old in good health. Some clones in this sample may be carry-over from other donors' samples.

This chain connects TRBV29-1 to TRBJ2-2, with 8 bases lining up with TRBD2. Unmatched junction bases numbered 11, after V lost 7 bases and J lost 1 base. Looked up from germline, CDR1 is SQVTM and CDR2 is ANQGSEA. This CDR3 is built from 16 residues. CDR3 residues: CSAGGGRLKNTGELFF. For the CDR3, the DNA is TGCAGCGCCGGAGGCGGGAGGTTGAAGAACACCGGGGAGCTGTTTTTT.

In DNA form, the CDR3 reads TGTGCCAGCAGTCCGTACAGGGGGCAAGAGACCCAGTACTTC. It is translated as CASSPYRGQETQYF. The gene calls are TRBV28 and TRBJ2-5, with 8 bases that match TRBD1. The germline CDR1 and CDR2 sequences are MDHEN and SYDVKM. There are 14 residues in the CDR3. J was trimmed by 2 bases and V by 5 bases; bases with no gene match: 4.

The genes are TRBV7-9 and TRBJ2-5; D call uncertain. Germline-derived CDR1 and CDR2 are SEHNR and FQNEAQ (reference sequence). V lost 1 base to trimming and J lost 2 bases, with 17 bases between them. The length of the CDR3 is 17 residues. As DNA, the CDR3 is TGTGCCAGCAGCTTAGATAGCAGCCCAAGGGAACAAGAGACCCAGTACTTC. Translated, it gives CASSLDSSPREQETQYF.

For this clone: This sample also contains other DNA sequences that code for the same CDR3. The chain links TRBV5-4 to TRBJ2-7, with TRBD2 matching over 7 bases. The V gene's germline CDR1 is SGHNT and CDR2 YYREEE (reference sequence). The CDR3 spans 13 residues. J was trimmed by 1 base and V by 2 bases; bases with no gene match: 0. In DNA form, the CDR3 reads TGTGCCAGCAGCTTAGCGGGGTCCTACGAGCAGTACTTC. Its protein is CASSLAGSYEQYF.

The chain uses TRBV27 and TRBJ1-1; the D gene is possibly TRBD1 (5 bases). The CDR3 runs 13 residues. V lost 2 bases, J lost 9 bases, and 13 bases lay in between. Germline CDR1 is MNHEY and CDR2 is SMNVEV (reference sequence). CDR3 bases: TGTGCCAGCAGTTTAACGGCAGGGCCGCAAGCTTTCTTT. Protein sequence: CASSLTAGPQAFF.

This chain links TRBV19 with TRBJ1-5; 7 bases agree with TRBD1. Trimming removed 5 bases from V and 5 bases from J; junction bases left unmatched: 6. The CDR3 runs to 14 residues. Germline-derived CDR1 and CDR2 are LNHDA and SQIVND (reference sequence). The CDR3 reads CASSPQGGYQPQHF. CDR3 DNA sequence: TGTGCCAGTAGTCCCCAGGGGGGCTATCAGCCCCAGCATTTT.

This chain joins TRBV6-5 and TRBJ1-2; D gene uncertain. Germline CDR1 reads MNHEY; CDR2 reads SVGAGI. The V gene lost 0 bases and the J gene lost 4 bases, with 6 bases spanning the gap. This CDR3 spans 13 amino acids. The CDR3 nucleotides are TGTGCCAGCAGTTACTCATCCTCCTATGGCTACACCTTC. Its protein product is CASSYSSSYGYTF.

This clone has just a few counts. The chain combines TRBV4-3 with TRBJ2-7, with 10 bases aligning to TRBD2. V gave up 1 base and J gave up 5 bases; unmatched junction bases: 5. CDR1 is LGHNA and CDR2 is YSLEER in the germline V gene. The CDR3 length is 15 residues. The CDR3 region is CASSQASGRSDEQYF. Here the CDR3 DNA reads TGCGCCAGCAGCCAAGCTAGCGGGAGAAGTGACGAGCAGTACTTC.

The CDR3 protein is CASSWPGGNQPQHF. The CDR3 coding sequence is TGTGCCAGCAGTTGGCCAGGAGGCAATCAGCCCCAGCATTTT. The chain is built from TRBV27 and TRBJ1-5; D call uncertain. CDR3 length equals 14 residues. Germline CDR1 and CDR2: MNHEY and SMNVEV (reference sequence). The V end was cut by 4 bases, the J end by 2 bases, with 9 bases between.

J is TRBJ2-3 and V is TRBV28; 10 bases are a match to TRBD2. CDR1 and CDR2 (germline): MDHEN, SYDVKM. Trimming took 6 bases from V and 2 from J; bases not matched to a gene: 5. This CDR3 has 15 residues. For the CDR3, the DNA is TGTGCCAGCAGAACACTAGCGGGATTCACAGATACGCAGTATTTT. This translates into CASRTLAGFTDTQYF.

Only one count was recorded for this clone. The chain has TRBV11-3 and TRBJ2-1; a possible D gene is TRBD1 (6 bases). The germline CDR1 and CDR2 sequences are SGHNT and YENEEA. The CDR3 spans 15 residues. V lost 1 base and J 4 bases, leaving 11 bases between the germline ends. The CDR3 is CASSLVPTGYNEQFF. CDR3 nucleotide sequence: TGTGCCAGCAGCTTAGTCCCGACAGGTTACAATGAGCAGTTCTTC.

V gene TRBV7-9 combines with J gene TRBJ2-3; perhaps TRBD2 as D (6 bases). CDR1 is SEHNR, CDR2 FQNEAQ, per germline (reference sequence). V gave up 5 bases and J gave up 1 base, with 16 bases separating them. This CDR3 contains 16 residues. CDR3 bases: TGTGCCAGCAGCCCCCCGGAGGGCCCGGGCACAGATACGCAGTATTTT. Translation: CASSPPEGPGTDTQYF.

The chain carries TRBV29-1 and TRBJ2-5, with 7 bases lining up with TRBD2. This CDR3 is 12 amino acids long. J was trimmed by 5 bases and V by 7 bases; bases with no gene match: 7. Germline CDR1 reads SQVTM; CDR2 reads ANQGSEA. CDR3 residues: CSAWTSAETQYF. In DNA, the CDR3 is TGCAGCGCGTGGACTAGTGCGGAGACCCAGTACTTC.

The rearrangement links TRBV4-1 to TRBJ2-3; 7 positions match TRBD2. Germline CDR1 reads MGHRA; CDR2 reads YSYEKL. Unmatched junction bases numbered 11, after V lost 3 bases and J lost 2 bases. The CDR3 sequence is 17 residues long. CDR3 amino acids: CASSQTIAGRYTDTQYF. The CDR3 bases are TGCGCCAGCAGCCAGACGATAGCGGGCCGCTACACAGATACGCAGTATTTT.

The J gene is TRBJ2-7, the V gene TRBV28; D may correspond to TRBD1 or TRBD2 (6 bases each). This CDR3 has 16 amino acids. The germline CDR1 and CDR2 sequences are MDHEN and SYDVKM. Trimming took off 5 bases at V and 2 bases at J, with 19 bases between the two ends. In DNA form, the CDR3 reads TGTGCCAGCAGTCCCCTATGGGGGGCGCGAGCCTACGAGCAGTACTTC. Protein product: CASSPLWGARAYEQYF.

This chain uses TRBV5-6 with TRBJ2-2; D may be TRBD2 (5 bases). Looked up from germline, CDR1 is SGHDT and CDR2 is YYEEEE. The CDR3 consists of 17 residues. Trimming removed 2 bases at V and 4 bases at J, with 18 bases between. CDR3 bases: TGTGCCAGCAGCTTTCTAGCCGATGACACCGCCACCGGGGAGCTGTTTTTT. Translation: CASSFLADDTATGELFF.

The chain recombines TRBV5-1 with TRBJ1-1, with D possibly matching TRBD1 (6 bases). This CDR3 comprises 14 residues. V was shortened by 0 bases and J by 4 bases, with 10 bases between the two germline ends. Germline loops: CDR1 SGHRS, CDR2 YFSETQ. This CDR3 is CASSLAKGGTEAFF. DNA for the CDR3: TGCGCCAGCAGCTTGGCTAAGGGGGGCACTGAAGCTTTCTTT.

The count of this clone is one. The chain carries TRBV27 and TRBJ1-2, with TRBD1 matching over 12 bases. J lost 8 bases, V lost 2 bases, and 9 bases had no gene match. This CDR3 is built from 16 residues. Germline V gives CDR1 MNHEY, CDR2 SMNVEV (reference sequence). CDR3 loop: CASSLVLGQGAGGYTF. CDR3 DNA: TGTGCCAGCAGTTTAGTTCTGGGACAGGGGGCGGGAGGCTACACCTTC.

The chain is built from TRBV9 and TRBJ1-2, with 7 bases fitting TRBD1. The V segment lost 3 bases and the J segment 0 bases; nucleotides outside the gene matches: 17. CDR1 is SGDLS, CDR2 YYNGEE, per germline. The CDR3 contains 19 residues. As DNA, the CDR3 is TGTGCCAGCAGCGCCCCCAGACAGGGCCAGGGAGAGGCTAACTATGGCTACACCTTC. Amino acids: CASSAPRQGQGEANYGYTF.

The genes are TRBV6-5 and TRBJ2-1; 9 nucleotides align to TRBD2. V dropped 0 bases and J dropped 4; count of bases not matched to a gene: 1. This CDR3 comprises 15 residues. In germline, CDR1 is MNHEY, CDR2 SVGAGI. The CDR3 DNA reads TGTGCCAGCAGTTACTCGGCGGGAGGGTACAATGAGCAGTTCTTC. Amino acids: CASSYSAGGYNEQFF.

The chain employs TRBV4-1 and TRBJ2-5, with D possibly being TRBD2 (5 bases). V was trimmed by 0 bases and J by 3 bases, leaving 11 bases between them. The CDR3 has 15 residues. Germline loops: CDR1 MGHRA, CDR2 YSYEKL. CDR3 protein: CASSQEARREETQYF. CDR3 coding DNA: TGCGCCAGCAGCCAAGAAGCGAGGCGGGAAGAGACCCAGTACTTC.

For the CDR3, the DNA is TGTGCCAGTACCCCGTGGGGTGCTGGGGCCAACGTCCTGACTTTC. This gives the protein CASTPWGAGANVLTF. This chain joins TRBV19 and TRBJ2-6; no definite D call. CDR1 and CDR2 (germline): LNHDA, SQIVND (reference sequence). This CDR3 spans 15 amino acids. V lost 7 bases and J 2 bases, leaving 12 bases between the germline ends.

V gene TRBV19 combines with J gene TRBJ2-7; 7 bases agree with TRBD1. J was trimmed by 1 base and V by 4 bases; bases with no gene match: 10. The CDR3 length is 16 residues. Germline V gives CDR1 LNHDA, CDR2 SQIVND (reference sequence). CDR3 sequence: CASSTRGGPGSYEQYF. CDR3 in DNA: TGTGCCAGTAGTACCCGAGGGGGCCCAGGGTCCTACGAGCAGTACTTC.

The rearrangement links TRBV27 to TRBJ1-2; maybe TRBD1 (5 bases). V dropped 7 bases and J dropped 5 bases, with 17 bases sitting between them. CDR1 MNHEY and CDR2 SMNVEV come from the germline V gene (reference sequence). The CDR3 runs 14 residues. The CDR3 region has the DNA TGTGCCAGCACCCCCCGGGCAGGGTATTATGGCTACACCTTC. It is translated as CASTPRAGYYGYTF.

V is TRBV6-1 and J is TRBJ2-7, with unresolved D. V was cut by 3 bases and J by 3 bases, with 9 bases left in between. The CDR3 is 13 amino acids. CDR1 and CDR2 from the germline V gene are MNHNS and SASEGT. CDR3 loop: CASSDWSDYEQYF. CDR3 coding DNA: TGTGCCAGCAGTGATTGGTCGGACTACGAGCAGTACTTC.

V and J are TRBV19 and TRBJ2-3; TRBD2 matches 7 bases. Germline loops: CDR1 LNHDA, CDR2 SQIVND (reference sequence). The CDR3 length is 16 residues. Trimming took 3 bases from V and 1 from J; bases not matched to a gene: 7. The CDR3 sequence: CASSIVLADRTDTQYF. CDR3 sequence (DNA): TGTGCCAGTAGTATCGTCCTAGCGGACCGCACAGATACGCAGTATTTT.

The CDR3 bases are TGTGCCAGTACGGGTCACAGGGCCAATGAGCAGTTCTTC. Translating gives CASTGHRANEQFF. The J gene is TRBJ2-1, the V gene TRBV6-5; D is perhaps TRBD1 (6 bases). Germline CDR1 reads MNHEY; CDR2 reads SVGAGI. Trimming cost V 9 bases and J 6 bases, with 15 bases left between them. This CDR3 is 13 amino acids long.

The chain links TRBV27 to TRBJ2-1, with 7 bases identical to TRBD2. The CDR3 spans 15 residues. Trimming cost V 5 bases and J 8 bases; bases outside gene matches: 12. Germline values: CDR1 MNHEY, CDR2 SMNVEV (reference sequence). The CDR3 reads CASSPLGGSMHEQFF. DNA of the CDR3: TGTGCCAGCAGTCCCCTGGGCGGGAGCATGCATGAGCAGTTCTTC.

The CDR3 sequence is CASSEKGFGTVYEQYF. CDR3 DNA: TGTGCCAGCAGTGAAAAGGGGTTTGGAACGGTCTACGAGCAGTACTTC. The chain employs TRBV2 and TRBJ2-7; weak D call: TRBD1 (5 bases). Trimming stripped 2 bases from V and 3 bases from J, with 17 bases between. CDR3 size: 16 residues. CDR1 and CDR2 from the germline V gene are SNHLY and FYNNEI. The whole variable domain, remainder taken from reference TRBV2 and TRBJ2-7, is EPEVTQTPSHQVTQMGQEVILRCVPISNHLYFYWYRQILGQKVEFLVSFYNNEISEKSEIFDDQFSVERPDGSNFTLKIRSTKLEDSAMYFCASSEKGFGTVYEQYFGPGTRLTVT.

The V call is TRBV27, the J call TRBJ2-1; 7 nucleotides line up with TRBD2. V dropped 2 bases and J dropped 8; count of bases not matched to a gene: 3. The CDR3 has 13 residues. From germline, CDR1 is MNHEY and CDR2 SMNVEV (reference sequence). This chain's CDR3 is CASSLQLADEQFF. CDR3 bases: TGTGCCAGCAGTTTACAGCTAGCGGATGAGCAGTTCTTC.